Listed here are 2 T cell receptor beta chains from one sample, sequenced in a study of a mutant IDH1 vaccine in newly diagnosed glioma. Antigens of these TCRs are unknown. Assay used: immunoSEQ multiplex PCR; TCRdb lists only in-frame clones, some missing. The sample lists 60,000 to 65,000 clones, around 84% occurring once. Indicated time point: week 35, safety follow-up. Each dose of the vaccine consisted of 300 ug of mutant IDH1 20-mer peptide, with topical imiquimod. The material sequenced was PBMCs, taken from a glioma patient whose treatment included an IDH1 peptide vaccine. The receptors were gathered from a man aged 30 to 45 with glioma.

This chain uses TRBV10-3 with TRBJ1-5; a possible D gene is TRBD1 (6 bases). The CDR3 totals 17 residues. Germline V gives CDR1 ENHRY, CDR2 SYGVKD. The germline V and J ends were trimmed by 6 bases and 4 bases, with 22 bases remaining between them. The CDR3 loop is CAIRTNTGTPGNQPQHF. The CDR3 DNA reads as TGTGCCATCAGGACTAACACCGGGACACCTGGGAATCAGCCCCAGCATTTT.

The chain couples TRBV7-6 to TRBJ2-3; possibly TRBD2 for D (6 bases). Trimming left V 5 bases short and J 2 bases short, with 17 bases between. This CDR3 contains 16 residues. In germline, CDR1 is SGHVS, CDR2 FNYEAQ. In nucleotides, the CDR3 is TGTGCCAGCAGCCGTCTTCGGGACTCTGACACAGATACGCAGTATTTT. This codes for CASSRLRDSDTDTQYF.